These 5 T cell receptor beta chains came from one sample sequenced in a study of blood T cell repertoires in COVID-19 (dated by TCRdb to 2019 to 2021). Libraries were constructed by the immunoSEQ multiplex PCR assay. TCRdb took over this immuneACCESS table, retaining in-frame rearrangements with V and J assigned. Such tables are incomplete; in checked studies, under half of the missing clones stem from an unresolved V gene, and the remainder is unexplained. Recorded for this sample are around 250,000 clones; about 91% of them occurred a single time. The ten largest clones take up 1.2% of the sample. The source material was PBMCs or T cells enriched from blood (not recorded which). The receptors stem from a human donor in a cohort exposed to, infected with or recovered from COVID-19 (not recorded which). The donor label of this sample is uncertain.

This clone showed up just a few times. This chain connects TRBV30 to TRBJ1-3; TRBD1 matches 8 bases. With V trimmed by 2 bases and J by 0 bases, 3 bases remained unmatched. From germline, CDR1 is GTSNPN and CDR2 SVGIG (reference sequence). The CDR3 spans 15 residues. The CDR3 DNA reads as TGTGCCTGGAGTAGACAGGGGCTCTCTGGAAACACCATATATTTT. Its translation: CAWSRQGLSGNTIYF. The complete variable domain, with remaining parts taken from reference TRBV30 and TRBJ1-3, reads SQTIHQWPATLVQPVGSPLSLECTVEGTSNPNLYWYRQAAGRGLQLLFYSVGIGQISSEVPQNLSASRPQDRQFILSSKKLLLSDSGFYLCAWSRQGLSGNTIYFGEGSWLTVV.

The J gene is TRBJ1-6, the V gene TRBV5-1, with TRBD1 matching 8 bases. Germline trimming cut 0 bases from V and 10 bases from J; bases unmatched to any gene: 6. The CDR3 covers 15 residues. The germline V gene encodes CDR1 SGHRS and CDR2 YFSETQ. The CDR3 spells CASSLDRGVGSPLHF. Written as DNA, the CDR3 is TGCGCCAGCAGCTTGGACAGGGGGGTTGGGTCACCCCTCCACTTT. Using reference TRBV5-1 and TRBJ1-6 for the parts outside the CDR3, the full variable domain is KAGVTQTPRYLIKTRGQQVTLSCSPISGHRSVSWYQQTPGQGLQFLFEYFSETQRNKGNFPGRFSGRQFSNSRSEMNVSTLELGDSALYLCASSLDRGVGSPLHFGNGTRLTVT.

The V and J genes are TRBV25-1 and TRBJ2-3; D is unresolved. V lost 6 bases, J lost 2 bases, and 3 bases lay in between. This CDR3 comprises 11 residues. Germline CDR1 and CDR2: MGHDK and SYGVNS. CDR3 region: CASRATDTQYF. CDR3 nucleotides: TGTGCCAGCAGGGCCACAGATACGCAGTATTTT. Full variable domain (outside the CDR3, taken from reference TRBV25-1 and TRBJ2-3): EADIYQTPRYLVIGTGKKITLECSQTMGHDKMYWYQQDPGMELHLIHYSYGVNSTEKGDLSSESTVSRIRTEHFPLTLESARPSHTSQYLCASRATDTQYFGPGTRLTVL.

The rearrangement links TRBV5-1 to TRBJ2-1, with D unclear. CDR1 and CDR2 from the germline V gene are SGHRS and YFSETQ. V was pared by 0 bases and J by 10 bases, with 8 bases between. CDR3 length: 12 amino acids. Written as DNA, the CDR3 is TGCGCCAGCAGCTTGGTACTGGAGGAGCAGTTCTTC. Protein product: CASSLVLEEQFF.

The J gene is TRBJ2-2, the V gene TRBV7-2, with a tentative D call TRBD1 (5 bases). CDR1 and CDR2 from the germline V gene are SGHTA and FQGNSA. Trimming shortened V by 4 bases and J by 1 base, and 13 bases separated the two germline ends. The CDR3 is 16 amino acids. The CDR3 here is CASSYAQTVNTGELFF. The CDR3 region has the DNA TGTGCCAGCAGCTATGCACAGACAGTGAACACCGGGGAGCTGTTTTTT.